This T cell receptor (beta chain) was sequenced during a study of shared clonotypes between healthy human individuals. General study findings and limits: Few donors limited the genetic and exposure-history diversity represented.

Using immunoSEQ multiplex PCR, the repertoire was profiled, and TCRdb retains in-frame clones only, with some absent. Seen here are some 1,900,000 clones, approximately 94% observed once, and the top ten hold more than 0.95%. V lost 4 bases and J lost 0, with 7 bases in between. Germline lookup yields CDR1 WSHSY and CDR2 SAAADI. This CDR3 has 13 amino acids. Note on this clone: Antigen unknown.

CD45RO-negative, CCR7-selected cells formed the naive CD8 fraction, which excluded terminally differentiated effector memory CD45RA+ cells. The sequence came from a young man in good health. The J gene is TRBJ2-7, the V gene TRBV10-2; D is uncertain. The sample was naive CD8+ T cells sorted from blood. The CDR3 loop is CASSADGSYEQYF. CDR3 coding DNA: TGCGCCAGCAGTGCGGACGGCTCCTACGAGCAGTACTTC.